This T cell receptor (beta chain) appears in the sequencing data of a study of T cell responses to AZD1222 COVID-19 vaccine. Across the whole study: Pooling covered second doses at about 4 or about 12 weeks.

Study-level results: Vaccine-related CD4 TCRs covered spike, predominating at 160-218 and 743-854. Compared with day 0, the breadth and depth of the Spike-specific TCR repertoire rose significantly after two doses of AZD1222. Unmutated regions of variants are reportedly targeted by nearly half of spike-specific TCRs.

Germline-derived CDR1 and CDR2 are MNHNY and SVGAGI (reference sequence). The V and J ends lost 8 bases and 3 bases respectively, with 8 bases between them. This CDR3 spans 12 amino acids. Sequenced by immunoSEQ multiplex PCR; TCRdb stores in-frame clones only, minus some. The table lists some 64,000 clones, 87% of them singletons. With regard to this clone: Its specificity is not known.

The chain joins TRBV6-6 to TRBJ1-5; D call uncertain. The receptor was isolated from an adult in good health. Sequenced here: peripheral blood, sampled on day 0 of AZD1222 vaccination. The CDR3 DNA sequence: TGTGCCAGCCAGGACCCCAATCAGCCCCAGCATTTT. This codes for CASQDPNQPQHF.